A selection of T cell receptor beta chains follows, all from one sample in a study of Graves' ophthalmopathy and Graves' hyperthyroidism. A single record per CDR3 protein comes from TCRdb applying MiXCR to the multiplex PCR reads. Among 620,000 or so distinct CDR3 sequences listed, 22% were seen once. The sequencing input was peripheral blood. The origin of the receptors is a young woman with stable Graves' hyperthyroidism. Some clones in this sample may be carry-over from other donors' samples. CDR3s include the opening cysteine and the closing phenylalanine or tryptophan. Each record gives: V gene, CDR3 protein.

V gene: TRBV27
CDR3 protein: CASSSPSGNEEQYF

V gene: TRBV2
CDR3 protein: CASSGPGAHTGELFF

V gene: TRBV20-1
CDR3 protein: CSASSQPSSYEQYF

V gene: TRBV6-1
CDR3 protein: CASSRDSATNEKLFF

V gene: TRBV12-3/TRBV12-4
CDR3 protein: CASRRDRGLDTIYF

V gene: TRBV3-1
CDR3 protein: CASSLTDRGPYGYTF

V gene: TRBV5-1
CDR3 protein: CASSDTSGSDEQYF

V gene: TRBV27
CDR3 protein: CASSFTPTYEQYF

V gene: TRBV14
CDR3 protein: CASSQGHRELPYF

V gene: TRBV25-1
CDR3 protein: CASSQTSRAGTGNYEQYF

V gene: TRBV7-9
CDR3 protein: CASSQDRVVSETQYF

V gene: TRBV7-9
CDR3 protein: CASSSDRERSYEQYF

V gene: TRBV6-5
CDR3 protein: CASSYPEGAETQYF

V gene: TRBV20-1
CDR3 protein: CSASTGPYGYTF

V gene: TRBV20-1
CDR3 protein: CSANSRRQETQYF

V gene: TRBV12-5
CDR3 protein: CASGLVEGYQNGGTQYF

V gene: TRBV20-1
CDR3 protein: CSARGEREAFF

V gene: TRBV10-2
CDR3 protein: CASTLTAQAEQYF

V gene: TRBV4-1
CDR3 protein: CASSPPGKGLVVGGYTF

V gene: TRBV7-2
CDR3 protein: CASSLYPESSGYTF

V gene: TRBV5-1
CDR3 protein: CASSPGSVTAKNIQYF

V gene: TRBV6-2/TRBV6-3
CDR3 protein: CASSYGVAVHLPGEQYF

V gene: TRBV15
CDR3 protein: CATAQGEETQYF

V gene: TRBV11-2
CDR3 protein: CASTLPGQPHQPQHF

V gene: TRBV19
CDR3 protein: CASSIQGSNQPQHF

V gene: TRBV7-2
CDR3 protein: CASSIPYEQYF

V gene: TRBV6-5
CDR3 protein: CASSYTSSSYEQYF

V gene: TRBV10-3
CDR3 protein: CAISDSLPLIDPNTGELFF

V gene: TRBV6-1
CDR3 protein: CASSDWGLYGYTF

V gene: TRBV2
CDR3 protein: CASSFGTGASGSYEQYF

V gene: TRBV6-1
CDR3 protein: CASRRQGSGKTEAFF

V gene: TRBV6-5
CDR3 protein: CASSYEGLAGGYEQYF

V gene: TRBV5-1
CDR3 protein: CASSPLDRFYEQYF

V gene: TRBV16
CDR3 protein: CASSQSAGTANNYGYTF

V gene: TRBV6-1
CDR3 protein: CASSGPDTEAFF

V gene: TRBV28
CDR3 protein: CATGEYSNQPQHF

V gene: TRBV20-1
CDR3 protein: CSAHRPNDPGMTGRETQYF

V gene: TRBV29-1
CDR3 protein: CSVSPGENYGYTF

V gene: TRBV6-5
CDR3 protein: CASSYTSGAKNIQYF

V gene: TRBV28
CDR3 protein: CASSWTENSGANVLTF

V gene: TRBV10-3
CDR3 protein: CAIRTDRIDTGELFF

V gene: TRBV7-2
CDR3 protein: CASSSGQGPQETQYF

V gene: TRBV12-3/TRBV12-4
CDR3 protein: CASSRPGLAGNTGELFF

V gene: TRBV5-1
CDR3 protein: CASSPGTAISGANVLTF

V gene: TRBV28
CDR3 protein: CASSHTGGRETQYF

V gene: TRBV6-2/TRBV6-3
CDR3 protein: CASSAPPGQVHYEQYF

V gene: TRBV6-1
CDR3 protein: CASSEGGTKTEAFF

V gene: TRBV12-3/TRBV12-4
CDR3 protein: CASSLAPGTLYGYTF

V gene: TRBV6-5
CDR3 protein: CASSYAGTGASGNTIYF

V gene: TRBV20-1
CDR3 protein: CSARDTLQNSYEQYF

V gene: TRBV5-1
CDR3 protein: CASGGEGVDGYTF

V gene: TRBV30
CDR3 protein: CAWSGETQYF

V gene: TRBV6-1
CDR3 protein: CASTRDRIAKNIQYF

V gene: TRBV10-1
CDR3 protein: CASSEKPGYEQYF

V gene: TRBV7-9
CDR3 protein: CASSPKMNTEAFF

V gene: TRBV6-2/TRBV6-3
CDR3 protein: CASNKPGKAYGYTF

V gene: TRBV6-1
CDR3 protein: CASSDNGATTEAFF

V gene: TRBV7-2
CDR3 protein: CASSWAGQGYEQYF

V gene: TRBV28
CDR3 protein: CASRFQGGSGTQYF

V gene: TRBV28
CDR3 protein: CASMGQGLRTEAFF